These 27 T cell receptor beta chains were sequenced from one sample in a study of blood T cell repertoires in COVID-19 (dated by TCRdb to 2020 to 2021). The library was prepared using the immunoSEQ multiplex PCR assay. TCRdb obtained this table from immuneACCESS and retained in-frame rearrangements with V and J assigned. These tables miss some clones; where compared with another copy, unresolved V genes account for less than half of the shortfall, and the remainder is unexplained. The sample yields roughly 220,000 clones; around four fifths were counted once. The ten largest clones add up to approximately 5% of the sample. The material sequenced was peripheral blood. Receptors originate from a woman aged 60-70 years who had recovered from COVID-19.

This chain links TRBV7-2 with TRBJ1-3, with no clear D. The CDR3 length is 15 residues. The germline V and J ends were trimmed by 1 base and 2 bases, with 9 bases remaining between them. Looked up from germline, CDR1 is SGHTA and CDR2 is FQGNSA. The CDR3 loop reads CASSLGATAGNTIYF. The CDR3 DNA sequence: TGTGCCAGCAGCTTAGGGGCAACAGCTGGAAACACCATATATTTT.

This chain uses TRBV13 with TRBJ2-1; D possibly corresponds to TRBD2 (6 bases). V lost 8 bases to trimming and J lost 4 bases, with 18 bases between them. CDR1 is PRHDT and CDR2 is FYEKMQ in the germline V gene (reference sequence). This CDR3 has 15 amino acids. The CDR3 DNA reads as TGTGCCAGCCTCCCCGGGACCGGGGGTTACAATGAGCAGTTCTTC. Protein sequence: CASLPGTGGYNEQFF.

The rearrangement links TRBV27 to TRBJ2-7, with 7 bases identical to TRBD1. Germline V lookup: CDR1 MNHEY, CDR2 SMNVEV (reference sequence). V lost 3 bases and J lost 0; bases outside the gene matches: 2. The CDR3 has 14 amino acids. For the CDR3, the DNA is TGTGCCAGCAGTTTGGGACAGTACTCCTACGAGCAGTACTTC. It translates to CASSLGQYSYEQYF.

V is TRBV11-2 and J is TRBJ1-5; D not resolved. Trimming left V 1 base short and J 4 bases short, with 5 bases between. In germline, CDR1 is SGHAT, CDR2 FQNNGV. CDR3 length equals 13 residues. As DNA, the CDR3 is TGTGCCAGCAGCTTAGGTCAAAATCAGCCCCAGCATTTT. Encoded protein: CASSLGQNQPQHF.

The CDR3 region has the DNA TGTGCCAGCAGCGGAAACAGGGTCGGAACTGAAGCTTTCTTT. Translation: CASSGNRVGTEAFF. The V call is TRBV4-2, the J call TRBJ1-1, with D possibly TRBD1 on 6 matching bases. CDR3 length: 14 amino acids. Germline V gene data show CDR1 as LGHNA and CDR2 as YNFKEQ. The V end lost 5 bases, the J end lost 5 bases, and 15 bases lay between the germline ends.

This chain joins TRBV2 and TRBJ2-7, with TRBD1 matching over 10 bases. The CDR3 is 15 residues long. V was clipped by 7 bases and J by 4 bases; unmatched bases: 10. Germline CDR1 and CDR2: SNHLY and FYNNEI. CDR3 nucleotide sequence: TGTGCCAGCATCCCTCTGGACAGGGGGACTTACGAGCAGTACTTC. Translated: CASIPLDRGTYEQYF.

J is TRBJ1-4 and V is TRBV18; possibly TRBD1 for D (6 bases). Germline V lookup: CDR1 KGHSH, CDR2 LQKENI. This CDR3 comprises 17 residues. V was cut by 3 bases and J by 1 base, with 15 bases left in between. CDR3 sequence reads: CASSPQAGARTNEKLFF. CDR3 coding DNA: TGTGCCAGCTCACCCCAGGCAGGGGCGCGAACTAATGAAAAACTGTTTTTT.

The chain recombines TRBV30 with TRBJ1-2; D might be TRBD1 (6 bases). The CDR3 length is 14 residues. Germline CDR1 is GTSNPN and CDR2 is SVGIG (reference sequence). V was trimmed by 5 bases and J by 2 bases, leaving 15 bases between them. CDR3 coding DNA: TGTGCCTGGGTGCCCCAGGGGCTGAACTATGGCTACACCTTC. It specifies CAWVPQGLNYGYTF.

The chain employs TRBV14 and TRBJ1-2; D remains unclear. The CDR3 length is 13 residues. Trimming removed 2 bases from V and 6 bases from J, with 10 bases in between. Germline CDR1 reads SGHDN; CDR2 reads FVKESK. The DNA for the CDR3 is TGTGCCAGCAGCCAATCTCTTCGAGATGGCTACACCTTC. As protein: CASSQSLRDGYTF.

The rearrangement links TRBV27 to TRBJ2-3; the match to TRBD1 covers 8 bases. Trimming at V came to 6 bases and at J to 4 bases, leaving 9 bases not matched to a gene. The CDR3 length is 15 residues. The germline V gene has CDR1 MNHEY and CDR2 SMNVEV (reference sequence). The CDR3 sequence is CASREPWTGPDTQYF. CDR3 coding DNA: TGTGCCAGCAGGGAACCATGGACAGGGCCAGATACGCAGTATTTT.

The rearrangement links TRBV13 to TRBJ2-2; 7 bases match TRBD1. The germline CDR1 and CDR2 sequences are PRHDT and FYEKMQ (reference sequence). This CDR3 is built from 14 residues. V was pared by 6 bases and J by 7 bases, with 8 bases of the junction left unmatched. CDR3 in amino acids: CASSYRDSVGELFF. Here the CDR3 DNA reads TGTGCCAGCAGTTACCGGGACAGTGTCGGGGAGCTGTTTTTT.

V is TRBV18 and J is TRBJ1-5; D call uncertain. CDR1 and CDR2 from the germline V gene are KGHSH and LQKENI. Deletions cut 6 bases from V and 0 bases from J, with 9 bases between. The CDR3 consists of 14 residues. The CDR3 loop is CASSPRGSNQPQHF. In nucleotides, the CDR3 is TGTGCCAGCTCCCCCAGAGGTAGCAATCAGCCCCAGCATTTT.

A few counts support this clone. CDR3 amino acids: CASSPTGHPNTEAFF. The CDR3 DNA sequence: TGTGCCAGCAGCCCCACGGGACACCCGAACACTGAAGCTTTCTTT. The J gene is TRBJ1-1, the V gene TRBV5-4, with a weak D call TRBD1 (6 bases). The CDR3 runs 15 residues. With 4 bases removed from V and 1 base from J, the gap between germline ends came to 14 bases. Germline-derived CDR1 and CDR2 are SGHNT and YYREEE (reference sequence).

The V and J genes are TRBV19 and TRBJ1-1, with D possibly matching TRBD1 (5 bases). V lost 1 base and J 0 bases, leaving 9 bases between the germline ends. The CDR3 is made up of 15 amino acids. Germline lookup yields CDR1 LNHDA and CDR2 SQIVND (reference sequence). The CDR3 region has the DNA TGTGCCAGTAGTATAGGAAGGGGCCTGAACACTGAAGCTTTCTTT. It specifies CASSIGRGLNTEAFF. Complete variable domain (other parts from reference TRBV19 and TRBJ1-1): DGGITQSPKYLFRKEGQNVTLSCEQNLNHDAMYWYRQDPGQGLRLIYYSQIVNDFQKGDIAEGYSVSREKKESFPLTVTSAQKNPTAFYLCASSIGRGLNTEAFFGQGTRLTVV.

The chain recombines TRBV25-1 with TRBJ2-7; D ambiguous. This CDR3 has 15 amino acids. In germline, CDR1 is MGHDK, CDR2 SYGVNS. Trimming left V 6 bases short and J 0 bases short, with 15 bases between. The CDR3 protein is CASSSLSGHSYEQYF. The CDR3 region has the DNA TGTGCCAGCAGCTCTCTCAGTGGGCACTCCTACGAGCAGTACTTC.

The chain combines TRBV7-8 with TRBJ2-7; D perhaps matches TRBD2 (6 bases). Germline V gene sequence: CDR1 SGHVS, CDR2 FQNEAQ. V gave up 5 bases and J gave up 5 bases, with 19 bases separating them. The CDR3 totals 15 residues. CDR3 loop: CASSDLGLGGDEQYF. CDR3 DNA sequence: TGTGCCAGCAGCGACTTGGGACTCGGCGGGGACGAGCAGTACTTC.

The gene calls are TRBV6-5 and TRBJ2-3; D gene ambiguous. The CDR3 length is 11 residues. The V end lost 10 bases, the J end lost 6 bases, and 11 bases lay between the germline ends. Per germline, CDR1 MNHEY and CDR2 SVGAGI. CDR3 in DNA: TGTGCCACCGAGACTTGGGATACGCAGTATTTT. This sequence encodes CATETWDTQYF.

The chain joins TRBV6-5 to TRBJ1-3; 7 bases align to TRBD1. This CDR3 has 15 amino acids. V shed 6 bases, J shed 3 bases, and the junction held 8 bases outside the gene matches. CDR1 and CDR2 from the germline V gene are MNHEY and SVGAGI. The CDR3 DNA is TGTGCCAGCAGCCGGACAGGCCGGGATGGAAACACCATATATTTT. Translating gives CASSRTGRDGNTIYF.

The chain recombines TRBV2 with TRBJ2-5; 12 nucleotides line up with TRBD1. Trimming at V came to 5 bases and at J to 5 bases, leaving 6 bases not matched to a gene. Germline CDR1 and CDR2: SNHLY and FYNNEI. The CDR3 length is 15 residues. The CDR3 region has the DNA TGTGCCAGCAGTCCCCGGGACAGGGGGCGGGAGACCCAGTACTTC. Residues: CASSPRDRGRETQYF.

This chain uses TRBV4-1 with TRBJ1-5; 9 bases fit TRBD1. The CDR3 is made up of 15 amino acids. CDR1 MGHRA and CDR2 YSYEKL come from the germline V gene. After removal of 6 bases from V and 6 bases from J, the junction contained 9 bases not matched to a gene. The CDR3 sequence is CASSQPGQGPQPQHF. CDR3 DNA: TGCGCCAGCAGTCAGCCGGGACAGGGACCTCAGCCCCAGCATTTT.

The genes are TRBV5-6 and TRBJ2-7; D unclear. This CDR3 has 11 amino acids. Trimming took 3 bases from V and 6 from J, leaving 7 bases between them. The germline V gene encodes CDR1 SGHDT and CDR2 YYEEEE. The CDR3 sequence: CASSSGPEQYF. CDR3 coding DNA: TGTGCCAGCAGCTCTGGCCCCGAGCAGTACTTC.

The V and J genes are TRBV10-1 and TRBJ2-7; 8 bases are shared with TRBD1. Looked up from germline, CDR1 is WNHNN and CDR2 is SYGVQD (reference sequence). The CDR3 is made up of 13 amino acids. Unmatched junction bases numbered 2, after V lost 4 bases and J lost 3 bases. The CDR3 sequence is CASSVGQGYEQYF. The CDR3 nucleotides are TGCGCCAGCAGTGTCGGACAGGGCTACGAGCAGTACTTC.

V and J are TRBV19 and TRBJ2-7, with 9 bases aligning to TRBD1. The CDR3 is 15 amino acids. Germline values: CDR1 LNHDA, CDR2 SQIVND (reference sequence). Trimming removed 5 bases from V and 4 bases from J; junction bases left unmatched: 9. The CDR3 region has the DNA TGTGCCAGTAGTCCCCTCGACAGGGGGGCTTACGAGCAGTACTTC. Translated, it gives CASSPLDRGAYEQYF.

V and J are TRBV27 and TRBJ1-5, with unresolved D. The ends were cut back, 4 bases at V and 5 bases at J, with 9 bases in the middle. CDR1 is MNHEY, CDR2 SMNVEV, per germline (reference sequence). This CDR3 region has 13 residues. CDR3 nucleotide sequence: TGTGCCAGCAGTTACGGGAGAGATCAGCCCCAGCATTTT. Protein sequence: CASSYGRDQPQHF.

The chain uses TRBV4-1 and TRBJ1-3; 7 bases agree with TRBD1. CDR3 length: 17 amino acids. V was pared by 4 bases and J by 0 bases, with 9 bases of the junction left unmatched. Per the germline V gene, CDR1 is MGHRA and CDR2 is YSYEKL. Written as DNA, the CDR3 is TGCGCCAGCAGCCGGAGACAGGGTCCGCTCTCTGGAAACACCATATATTTT. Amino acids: CASSRRQGPLSGNTIYF.

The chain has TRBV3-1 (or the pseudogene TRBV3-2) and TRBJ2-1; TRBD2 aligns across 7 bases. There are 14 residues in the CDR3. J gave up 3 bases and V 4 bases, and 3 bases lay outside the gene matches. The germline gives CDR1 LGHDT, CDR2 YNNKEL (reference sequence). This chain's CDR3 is CASSPQRGYNEQFF. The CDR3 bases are TGTGCCAGCAGCCCTCAGCGGGGCTACAATGAGCAGTTCTTC.

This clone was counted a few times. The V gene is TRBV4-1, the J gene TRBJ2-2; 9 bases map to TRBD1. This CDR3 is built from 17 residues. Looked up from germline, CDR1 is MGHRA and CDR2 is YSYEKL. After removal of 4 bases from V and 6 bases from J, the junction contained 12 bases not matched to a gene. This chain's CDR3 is CASSLPGTGYYSGELFF. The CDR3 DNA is TGCGCCAGCAGCCTCCCAGGGACAGGGTATTATTCCGGGGAGCTGTTTTTT.